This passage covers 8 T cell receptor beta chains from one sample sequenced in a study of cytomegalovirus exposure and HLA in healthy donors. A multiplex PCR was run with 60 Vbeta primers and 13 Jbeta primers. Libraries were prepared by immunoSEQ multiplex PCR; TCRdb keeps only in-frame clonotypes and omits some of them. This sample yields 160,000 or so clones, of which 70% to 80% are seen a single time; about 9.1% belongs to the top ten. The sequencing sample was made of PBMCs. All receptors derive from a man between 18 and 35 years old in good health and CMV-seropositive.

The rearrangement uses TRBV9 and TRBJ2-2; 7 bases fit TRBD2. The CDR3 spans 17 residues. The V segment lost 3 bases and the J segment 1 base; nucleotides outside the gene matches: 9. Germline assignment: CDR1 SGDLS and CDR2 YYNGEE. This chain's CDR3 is CASSAGTERENTGELFF. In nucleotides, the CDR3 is TGTGCCAGCAGCGCGGGCACTGAGCGGGAGAACACCGGGGAGCTGTTTTTT.

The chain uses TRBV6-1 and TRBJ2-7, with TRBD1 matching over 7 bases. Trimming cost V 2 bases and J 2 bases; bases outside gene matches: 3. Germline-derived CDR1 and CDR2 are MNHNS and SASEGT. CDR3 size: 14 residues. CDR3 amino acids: CASSEPGQAYEQYF. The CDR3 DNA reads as TGTGCCAGCAGTGAACCCGGACAGGCCTACGAGCAGTACTTC.

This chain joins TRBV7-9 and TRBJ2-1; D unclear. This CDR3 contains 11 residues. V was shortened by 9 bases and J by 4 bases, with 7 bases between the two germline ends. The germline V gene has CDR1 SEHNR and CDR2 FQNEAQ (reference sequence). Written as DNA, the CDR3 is TGTGCCAGGGGCTCTTACAATGAGCAGTTCTTC. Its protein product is CARGSYNEQFF.

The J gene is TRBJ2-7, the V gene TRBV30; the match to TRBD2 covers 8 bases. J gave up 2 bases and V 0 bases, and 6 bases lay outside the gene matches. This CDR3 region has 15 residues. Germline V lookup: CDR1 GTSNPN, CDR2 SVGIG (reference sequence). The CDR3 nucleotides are TGTGCCTGGAGTGTTGGTCTAGCGGGCCCCTACGAGCAGTACTTC. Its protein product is CAWSVGLAGPYEQYF.

CDR3 sequence: CASSLLASGSSYEQYF. The CDR3 DNA is TGTGCCAGCAGCTTACTCGCTAGCGGATCTTCCTACGAGCAGTACTTC. The J gene is TRBJ2-7, the V gene TRBV7-8; 7 bases match TRBD2. V lost 2 bases, J lost 1 base, and 8 bases stayed unmatched. The CDR3 consists of 16 residues. Germline CDR1 reads SGHVS; CDR2 reads FQNEAQ.

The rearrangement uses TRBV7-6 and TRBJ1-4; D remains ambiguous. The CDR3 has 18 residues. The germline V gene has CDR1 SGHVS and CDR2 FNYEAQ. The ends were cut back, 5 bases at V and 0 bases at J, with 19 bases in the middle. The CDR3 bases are TGTGCCAGCAGCCGGACGTACGGGGAATCTCCAACTAATGAAAAACTGTTTTTT. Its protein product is CASSRTYGESPTNEKLFF.

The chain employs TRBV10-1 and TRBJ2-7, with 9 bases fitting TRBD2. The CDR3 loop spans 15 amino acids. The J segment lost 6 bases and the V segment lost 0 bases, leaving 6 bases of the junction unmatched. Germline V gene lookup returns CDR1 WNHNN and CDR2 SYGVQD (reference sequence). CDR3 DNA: TGCGCCAGCAGTGAGTCCGGCGGGAGGGCTGGCGAGCAGTACTTC. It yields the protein CASSESGGRAGEQYF.

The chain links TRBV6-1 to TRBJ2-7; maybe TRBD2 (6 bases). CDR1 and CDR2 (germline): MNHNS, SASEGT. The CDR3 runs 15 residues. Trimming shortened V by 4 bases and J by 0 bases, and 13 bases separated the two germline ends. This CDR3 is CASSVGTLSSYEQYF. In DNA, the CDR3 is TGTGCCAGCAGTGTAGGGACTCTGAGCTCCTACGAGCAGTACTTC.